The 11 T cell receptor beta chains presented below share a single source sample, sequenced in a study of CD8+CD57+ T cells in acquired aplastic anemia. The template used for profiling TCR beta VDJ and CDR3 was genomic DNA. TCRdb independently ran MiXCR on the reads; one entry per CDR3 protein. The sample lists 98,000 or so distinct CDR3 sequences, 51% seen once, with 30% to 35% in the top ten. The sequenced sample was sorted CD4+, CD8+, or CD8+CD57+ T cells (not recorded which) from PBMCs. The source of these receptors is a human donor in good health, serving as a control.

The V call is TRBV19, the J call TRBJ1-1; D unresolved. The germline V gene has CDR1 LNHDA and CDR2 SQIVND (reference sequence). The CDR3 runs to 12 residues. Trimming shortened V by 6 bases and J by 1 base, and 6 bases separated the two germline ends. CDR3 DNA sequence: TGTGCCAGTAGGGACCAGAACACTGAAGCTTTCTTT. The encoded protein is CASRDQNTEAFF. The full variable domain, with the rest looked up from reference TRBV19 and TRBJ1-1, is DGGITQSPKYLFRKEGQNVTLSCEQNLNHDAMYWYRQDPGQGLRLIYYSQIVNDFQKGDIAEGYSVSREKKESFPLTVTSAQKNPTAFYLCASRDQNTEAFFGQGTRLTVV.

This clonotype was picked up a small number of times. A much larger clone differs by one base, so this may be a read error. V gene TRBV7-8 combines with J gene TRBJ1-1; D is unclear. The CDR3 extends over 14 amino acids. Germline-derived CDR1 and CDR2 are SGHVS and FQNEAQ. The CDR3 protein is CAISLEFRVTEAFF. The CDR3 DNA is TGTGCCATCAGCTTAGAATTTAGGGTCACTGAAGCTTTCTTT.

This clonotype was counted many times. The V and J genes are TRBV12-3 or TRBV12-4 and TRBJ1-6; D call uncertain. With 6 bases removed from V and 6 bases from J, the gap between germline ends came to 12 bases. The CDR3 has 14 amino acids. The CDR3 sequence: CASSRGASNSPLHF. The DNA of the CDR3 is TGTGCCAGCAGCCGAGGTGCCTCTAATTCACCCCTCCACTTT.

This chain connects TRBV6-1 to TRBJ2-1; 7 bases align to TRBD1. Germline V lookup: CDR1 MNHNS, CDR2 SASEGT. V shed 5 bases, J shed 8 bases, and the junction held 6 bases outside the gene matches. CDR3 size: 13 residues. The CDR3 loop reads CASSKGQNYEQFF. Written as DNA, the CDR3 is TGTGCCAGCAGTAAGGGACAGAACTATGAGCAGTTCTTC.

The count of this clonotype is one. The rearrangement joins TRBV24-1 to TRBJ2-5, with D perhaps matching TRBD2 (7 bases). This CDR3 has 13 amino acids. Trimming pared 7 bases from V and 1 base from J, leaving 9 bases between. Germline V gene data show CDR1 as KGHDR and CDR2 as SFDVKD. CDR3 sequence (DNA): TGTGCCACCAGGGGGGGGGCCCAAGAGACCCAGTACTTC. Translated: CATRGGAQETQYF.

The chain carries TRBV18 and TRBJ2-1; 9 bases are a match to TRBD2. The CDR3 has 15 residues. Germline trimming cut 6 bases from V and 3 bases from J; bases unmatched to any gene: 6. Germline V gives CDR1 KGHSH, CDR2 LQKENI. The chain's CDR3 is CASSLSGGDYNEQFF. The CDR3 coding sequence is TGTGCCAGCTCCCTTAGCGGGGGCGACTACAATGAGCAGTTCTTC. Full variable domain (rest looked up from reference TRBV18 and TRBJ2-1): NAGVMQNPRHLVRRRGQEARLRCSPMKGHSHVYWYRQLPEEGLKFMVYLQKENIIDESGMPKERFSAEFPKEGPSILRIQQVVRGDSAAYFCASSLSGGDYNEQFFGPGTRLTVL.

This clonotype has only a few counts. The rearrangement uses TRBV7-2 and TRBJ2-3; a possible D gene is TRBD1 (6 bases). Germline V gives CDR1 SGHTA, CDR2 FQGNSA. Trimming cost V 5 bases and J 4 bases, with 10 bases left between them. CDR3 length equals 13 residues. CDR3 in DNA: TGTGCCAGCAGCACCGACAGGCCAGATACGCAGTATTTT. It encodes CASSTDRPDTQYF.

This clonotype was seen ten or more times. This chain connects TRBV4-3 to TRBJ2-2; D uncertain. The CDR3 totals 12 residues. Germline V gene lookup returns CDR1 LGHNA and CDR2 YSLEER. Trimming stripped 4 bases from V and 5 bases from J, with 5 bases between. The CDR3 DNA is TGCGCCAGCAGCCCTTTTACCGGGGAGCTGTTTTTT. Translating gives CASSPFTGELFF.

This clonotype was seen ten or more times. The V call is TRBV9, the J call TRBJ1-1; D gene uncertain. Germline CDR1 is SGDLS and CDR2 is YYNGEE. Between the trimmed V and J ends, which lost 4 bases and 5 bases, there was a span of 9 bases. This CDR3 comprises 12 residues. The CDR3 nucleotides are TGTGCCAGCAGCCCAAGCGATACTGAAGCTTTCTTT. Protein sequence: CASSPSDTEAFF.

The chain recombines TRBV11-1 with TRBJ2-3; no reliable D call. The CDR3 has 15 amino acids. Germline V lookup: CDR1 SGHAT, CDR2 FQDESV (reference sequence). V lost 2 bases and J 2 bases, leaving 11 bases between the germline ends. CDR3 sequence reads: CASSLIDQATDTQYF. CDR3 DNA sequence: TGTGCCAGCAGCTTAATTGATCAGGCCACAGATACGCAGTATTTT.

Only one count was recorded for this clonotype. The chain has TRBV2 and TRBJ2-5; a weak D match, TRBD2 (6 bases). CDR1 SNHLY and CDR2 FYNNEI come from the germline V gene. V was clipped by 6 bases and J by 1 base, with 12 bases between them. The CDR3 is made up of 14 amino acids. CDR3 nucleotides: TGTGCCAGCAGCCCCGTAGCGGTCCAAGAGACCCAGTACTTC. Translation: CASSPVAVQETQYF.